The clone carrying this TCR beta chain was detected only a few times. The antigen remains unidentified. The data originate from a study of tumor-infiltrating lymphocytes in primary liver carcinoma. Both RNA and DNA were isolated together from about 21-30 mg of bulk tissue that had not been sorted. Each tumor specimen held more than 85% viable tumor cells. With a constant-region primer, TCR beta cDNA was made from about 0.5 ug of total RNA. Generation of the TCR beta libraries relied on three nested multiplex PCR rounds using slightly modified ARM-PCR. A C-beta reverse primer was combined with TRBV1-TRBV30 forward primers in the first two PCR rounds, and each round had roughly 11 cycles. TCRdb re-derived calls from the multiplex PCR reads in MiXCR, one entry per CDR3 protein. The table lists 95,000 to 100,000 distinct CDR3 sequences, more than 65% of them singletons. Findings and limits, study-wide: Tumor region pairs overlapped more than did tumor-adjacent and tumor-blood pairs. There were only about 7-25% of top clones found in all five tumor regions.

The CDR3 extends over 16 amino acids. CDR1 KGHDR and CDR2 SFDVKD come from the germline V gene. Trimming stripped 0 bases from V and 5 bases from J, with 13 bases between. V usage is TRBV24-1 and J usage is TRBJ2-1; D may correspond to TRBD1 or TRBD2 (5 bases each). Sequenced: liver tumor tissue from sampling region 2. Subset in this sample: tumor region T2, inferior pole. This TCR was recovered from an older woman with primary liver carcinoma and hepatitis B virus infection. The CDR3 bases are TGTGCCACCAGTGATTTGGGTTCCGGGGACCACAATGAGCAGTTCTTC. Its translation: CATSDLGSGDHNEQFF.